These 5 T cell receptor beta chains came from one sample sequenced in a study of T-cell memory formation after mild COVID-19 (dated by TCRdb to the early 2020s). The receptor library was made with 5' RACE. The reads were generated on an Illumina NovaSeq 6000. TCRdb reprocessed the public reads (quality trimming at Q25 with fastp, clone calling with MiXCR) and kept in-frame beta chains. Rows with one shared CDR3 protein collapse into an entry with the most common genes and DNA. The sample profile shows around 390,000 distinct CDR3 sequences; 15% to 20% of them were found once. The top ten clones comprise 20% to 25% of the sample. Sequenced sample: PBMCs or a T cell subset sorted from them (not recorded which). The receptors derive from a man aged 18-30 years who had mild COVID-19 (a few samples of this study predate the infection). The sample titles of this study are shuffled in the database, so cell type and time point are left out; the donor was told from shared clones.

The chain uses TRBV20-1 and TRBJ1-3, with D possibly TRBD1 on 5 matching bases. V was trimmed by 3 bases and J by 4 bases, leaving 16 bases between them. The CDR3 extends over 15 amino acids. Germline V gene data show CDR1 as DFQATT and CDR2 as SNEGSKA (reference sequence). The CDR3 region is CSARVAQGSGNTIYF. The CDR3 DNA follows: TGCAGTGCTAGGGTGGCCCAGGGTTCGGGAAACACCATATATTTT.

This clonotype was seen only a few times. The V and J genes are TRBV6-2 or TRBV6-3 and TRBJ1-1, with no clear D. Between the trimmed V and J ends, which lost 6 bases and 0 bases, there was a span of 17 bases. The CDR3 has 16 residues. Germline V gene lookup returns CDR1 MNHEY and CDR2 SVGEGT. Written as DNA, the CDR3 is TGTGCCAGCAGCCTCACCCGTCACGGGATGAACACTGAAGCTTTCTTT. It encodes CASSLTRHGMNTEAFF.

The rearrangement links TRBV9 to TRBJ2-7; 7 bases map to TRBD1. Germline CDR1 and CDR2: SGDLS and YYNGEE. CDR3 length equals 14 residues. Trimming cost V 0 bases and J 6 bases; bases outside gene matches: 6. The CDR3 bases are TGTGCCAGCAGCGTAGGGGACAGCAACCCCGAGCAGTACTTC. Its translation is CASSVGDSNPEQYF.

Details on this clonotype: Relative to the germline gene, one junction end is altered; a read error may explain this. The chain combines TRBV7-7 with TRBJ2-5; tentative D call: TRBD1 (7 bases). Germline CDR1 and CDR2: SSHAT and FNYEAQ (reference sequence). The CDR3 has 15 amino acids. As DNA, the CDR3 is TGTGCTAGCAGCGCCGACAGGGAGGCTTCAGAGACCCAGTACTTC. It encodes CASSADREASETQYF. The full variable domain, rest sourced from reference TRBV7-7 and TRBJ2-5, is GAGVSQSPRYKVTKRGQDVTLRCDPISSHATLYWYQQALGQGPEFLTYFNYEAQPDKSGLPSDRFSAERPEGSISTLTIQRTEQRDSAMYRCASSADREASETQYFGPGTRLLVL.

This clonotype turned up a few times. As DNA, the CDR3 is TGTGCCAGCAGACTGTGGCTAGCGGGGGGCGAGACCCAGTACTTC. Protein sequence: CASRLWLAGGETQYF. This chain joins TRBV6-2 or TRBV6-3 and TRBJ2-5; TRBD2 matches at 11 bases. The ends lost 6 bases at V and 5 bases at J; junction bases unmatched: 8. From germline, CDR1 is MNHEY and CDR2 SVGEGT. This CDR3 spans 15 amino acids.